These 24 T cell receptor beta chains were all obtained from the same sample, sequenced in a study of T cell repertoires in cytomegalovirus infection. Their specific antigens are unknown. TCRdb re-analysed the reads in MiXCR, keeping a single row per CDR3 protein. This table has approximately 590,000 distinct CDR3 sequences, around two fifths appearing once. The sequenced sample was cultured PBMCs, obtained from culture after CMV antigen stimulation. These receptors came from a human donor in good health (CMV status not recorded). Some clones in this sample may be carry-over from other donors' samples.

CDR3 DNA sequence: TGTGCCAGCAGTGGGGACAGGGGGTCTGCCTACGAGCAGTACTTC. Translated: CASSGDRGSAYEQYF. The rearrangement uses TRBV12-3 or TRBV12-4 and TRBJ2-7, with 11 bases fitting TRBD1. The CDR3 is 15 amino acids. Germline trimming cut 5 bases from V and 2 bases from J; bases unmatched to any gene: 5.

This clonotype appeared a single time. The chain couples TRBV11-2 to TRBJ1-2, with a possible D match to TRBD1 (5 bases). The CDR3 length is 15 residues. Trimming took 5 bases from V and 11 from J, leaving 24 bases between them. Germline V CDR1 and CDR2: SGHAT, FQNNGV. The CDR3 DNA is TGTGCCAGCAGCAAAGCCCGACAGATATCCGCCCCTTACACCTTC. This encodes CASSKARQISAPYTF. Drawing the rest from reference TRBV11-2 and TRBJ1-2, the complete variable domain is EAGVAQSPRYKIIEKRQSVAFWCNPISGHATLYWYQQILGQGPKLLIQFQNNGVVDDSQLPKDRFSAERLKGVDSTLKIQPAKLEDSAVYLCASSKARQISAPYTFGSGTRLTVV.

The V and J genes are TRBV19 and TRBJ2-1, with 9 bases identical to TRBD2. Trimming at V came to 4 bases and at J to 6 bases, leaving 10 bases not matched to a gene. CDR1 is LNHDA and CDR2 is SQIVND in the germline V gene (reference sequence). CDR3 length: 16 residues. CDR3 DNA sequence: TGTGCCAGTAGTACGGAGGCGGGGGGGCCGTCCAATGAGCAGTTCTTC. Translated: CASSTEAGGPSNEQFF.

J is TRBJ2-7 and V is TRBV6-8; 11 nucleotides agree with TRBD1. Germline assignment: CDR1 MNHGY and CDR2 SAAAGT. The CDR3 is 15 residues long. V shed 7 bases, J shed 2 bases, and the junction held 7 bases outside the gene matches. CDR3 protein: CASTRAGQGAYEQYF. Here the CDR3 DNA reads TGTGCCAGCACCCGAGCGGGACAGGGGGCCTACGAGCAGTACTTC.

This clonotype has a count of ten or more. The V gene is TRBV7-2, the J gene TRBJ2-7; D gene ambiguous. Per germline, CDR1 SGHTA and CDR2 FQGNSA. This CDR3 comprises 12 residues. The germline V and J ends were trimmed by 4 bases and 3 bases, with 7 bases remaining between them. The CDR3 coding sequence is TGTGCCAGCAGCTCCCCTCGCTACGAGCAGTACTTC. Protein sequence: CASSSPRYEQYF.

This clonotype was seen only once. DNA of the CDR3: TGTGCCAGCAGTTTAGGAGGGGTCATGAGGAGATCTAACTATGGCTACACCTTC. Protein: CASSLGGVMRRSNYGYTF. The chain carries TRBV28 and TRBJ1-2; maybe TRBD1 (5 bases). Germline values: CDR1 MDHEN, CDR2 SYDVKM. This CDR3 contains 18 residues. Trimming stripped 2 bases from V and 0 bases from J, with 19 bases between.

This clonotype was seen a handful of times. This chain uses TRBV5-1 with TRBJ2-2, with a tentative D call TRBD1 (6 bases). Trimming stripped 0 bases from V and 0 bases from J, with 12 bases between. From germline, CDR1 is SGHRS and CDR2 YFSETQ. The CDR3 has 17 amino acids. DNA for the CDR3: TGCGCCAGCAGCTTGGCCGGGGACACAGCGAACACCGGGGAGCTGTTTTTT. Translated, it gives CASSLAGDTANTGELFF. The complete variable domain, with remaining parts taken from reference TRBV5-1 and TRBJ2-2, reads KAGVTQTPRYLIKTRGQQVTLSCSPISGHRSVSWYQQTPGQGLQFLFEYFSETQRNKGNFPGRFSGRQFSNSRSEMNVSTLELGDSALYLCASSLAGDTANTGELFFGEGSRLTVL.

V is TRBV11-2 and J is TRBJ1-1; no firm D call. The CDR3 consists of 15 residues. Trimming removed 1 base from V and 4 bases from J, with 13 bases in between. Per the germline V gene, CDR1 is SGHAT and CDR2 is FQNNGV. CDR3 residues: CASSLARALGTEAFF. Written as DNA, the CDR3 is TGTGCCAGCAGCTTAGCGAGAGCCCTAGGCACTGAAGCTTTCTTT. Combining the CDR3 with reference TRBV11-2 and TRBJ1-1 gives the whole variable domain EAGVAQSPRYKIIEKRQSVAFWCNPISGHATLYWYQQILGQGPKLLIQFQNNGVVDDSQLPKDRFSAERLKGVDSTLKIQPAKLEDSAVYLCASSLARALGTEAFFGQGTRLTVV.

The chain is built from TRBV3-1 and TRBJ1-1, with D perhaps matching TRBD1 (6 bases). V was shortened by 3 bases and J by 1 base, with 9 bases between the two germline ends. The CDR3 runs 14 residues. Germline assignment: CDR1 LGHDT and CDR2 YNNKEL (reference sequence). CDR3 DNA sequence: TGTGCCAGCAGCCATCGACAGGAGAACACTGAAGCTTTCTTT. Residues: CASSHRQENTEAFF.

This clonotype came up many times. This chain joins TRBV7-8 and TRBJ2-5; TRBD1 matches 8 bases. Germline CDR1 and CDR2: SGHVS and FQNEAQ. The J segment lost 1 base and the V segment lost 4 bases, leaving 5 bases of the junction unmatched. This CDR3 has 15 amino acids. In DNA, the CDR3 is TGTGCCAGCAGCTCGACAGGGGACTTCCAAGAGACCCAGTACTTC. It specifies CASSSTGDFQETQYF.

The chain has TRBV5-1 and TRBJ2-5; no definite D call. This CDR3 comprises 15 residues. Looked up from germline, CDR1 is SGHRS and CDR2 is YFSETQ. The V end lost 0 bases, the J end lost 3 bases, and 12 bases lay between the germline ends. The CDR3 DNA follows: TGCGCCAGCAGCTTGGAGGGTCCCCCTAAAGAGACCCAGTACTTC. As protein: CASSLEGPPKETQYF.

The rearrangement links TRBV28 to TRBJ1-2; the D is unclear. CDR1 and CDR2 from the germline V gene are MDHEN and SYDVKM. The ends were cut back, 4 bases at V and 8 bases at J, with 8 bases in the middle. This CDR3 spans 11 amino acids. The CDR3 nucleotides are TGTGCCAGCAGTTCCGCCGAAGGCTACACCTTC. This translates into CASSSAEGYTF.

The CDR3 loop is CASSDGRPVSDTQYF. CDR3 DNA sequence: TGTGCCAGCAGCGACGGTAGGCCCGTATCAGATACGCAGTATTTT. V usage is TRBV5-3 and J usage is TRBJ2-3; D gene unclear. TRBV5-3 is an ORF; its function is uncertain. The CDR3 extends over 15 amino acids. Trimming left V 8 bases short and J 4 bases short, with 20 bases between.

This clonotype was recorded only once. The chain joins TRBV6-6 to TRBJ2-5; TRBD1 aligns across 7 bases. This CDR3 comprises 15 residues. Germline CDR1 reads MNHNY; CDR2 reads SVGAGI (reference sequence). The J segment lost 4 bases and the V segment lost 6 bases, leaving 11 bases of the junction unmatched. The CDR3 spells CASRPPGDSPETQYF. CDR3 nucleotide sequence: TGTGCCAGCAGGCCCCCTGGGGACAGTCCAGAGACCCAGTACTTC.

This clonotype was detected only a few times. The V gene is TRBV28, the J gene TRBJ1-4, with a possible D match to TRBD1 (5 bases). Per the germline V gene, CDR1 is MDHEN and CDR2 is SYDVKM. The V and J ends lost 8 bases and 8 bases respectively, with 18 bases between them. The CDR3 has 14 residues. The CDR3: CASGLQAGKEKLFF. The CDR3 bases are TGTGCCAGCGGATTACAGGCTGGGAAAGAAAAACTGTTTTTT.

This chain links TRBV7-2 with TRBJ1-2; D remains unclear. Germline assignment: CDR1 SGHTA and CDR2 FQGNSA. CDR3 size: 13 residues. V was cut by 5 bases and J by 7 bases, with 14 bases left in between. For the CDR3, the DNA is TGTGCCAGCAGCCCCCAACGGTGGGGTGGCTACACCTTC. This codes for CASSPQRWGGYTF. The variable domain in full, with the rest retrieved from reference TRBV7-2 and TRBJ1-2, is GAGVSQSPSNKVTEKGKDVELRCDPISGHTALYWYRQSLGQGLEFLIYFQGNSAPDKSGLPSDRFSAERTGGSVSTLTIQRTQQEDSAVYLCASSPQRWGGYTFGSGTRLTVV.

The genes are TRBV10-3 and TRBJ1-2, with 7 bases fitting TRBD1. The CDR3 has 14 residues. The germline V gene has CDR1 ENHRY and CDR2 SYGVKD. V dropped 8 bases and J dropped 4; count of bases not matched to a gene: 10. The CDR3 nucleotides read TGTGCCATCGGGACAGTGGGGGAAGCCTATGGCTACACCTTC. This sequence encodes CAIGTVGEAYGYTF.

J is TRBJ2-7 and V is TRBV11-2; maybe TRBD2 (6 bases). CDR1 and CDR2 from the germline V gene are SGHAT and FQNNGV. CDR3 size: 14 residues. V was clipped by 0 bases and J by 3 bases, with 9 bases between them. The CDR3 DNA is TGTGCCAGCAGCTTAGATTGGAGGGACTACGAGCAGTACTTC. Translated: CASSLDWRDYEQYF.

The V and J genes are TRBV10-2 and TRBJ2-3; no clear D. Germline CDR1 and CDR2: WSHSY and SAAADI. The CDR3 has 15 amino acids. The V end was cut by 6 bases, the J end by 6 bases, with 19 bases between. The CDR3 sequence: CASSGDPHIQDTQYF. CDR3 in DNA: TGCGCCAGCAGCGGTGACCCGCACATACAGGATACGCAGTATTTT.

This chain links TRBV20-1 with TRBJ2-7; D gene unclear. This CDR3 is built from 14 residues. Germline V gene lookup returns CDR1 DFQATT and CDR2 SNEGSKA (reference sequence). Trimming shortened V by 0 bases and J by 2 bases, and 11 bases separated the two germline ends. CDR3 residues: CSARDPLAAYEQYF. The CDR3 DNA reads TGCAGTGCTAGAGATCCTCTTGCGGCCTACGAGCAGTACTTC.

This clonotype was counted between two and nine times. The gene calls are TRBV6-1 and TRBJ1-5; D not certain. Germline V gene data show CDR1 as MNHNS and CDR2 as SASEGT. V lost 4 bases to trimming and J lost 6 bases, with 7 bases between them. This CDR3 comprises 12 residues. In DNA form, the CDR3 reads TGTGCCAGCAGTGTGGGAAGTCAGCCCCAGCATTTT. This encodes CASSVGSQPQHF.

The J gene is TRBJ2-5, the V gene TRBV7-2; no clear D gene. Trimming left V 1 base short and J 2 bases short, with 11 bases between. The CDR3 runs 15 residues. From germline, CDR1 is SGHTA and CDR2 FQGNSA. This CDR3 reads CASSLVWWKQETQYF. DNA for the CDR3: TGTGCCAGCAGCTTAGTATGGTGGAAACAAGAGACCCAGTACTTC.

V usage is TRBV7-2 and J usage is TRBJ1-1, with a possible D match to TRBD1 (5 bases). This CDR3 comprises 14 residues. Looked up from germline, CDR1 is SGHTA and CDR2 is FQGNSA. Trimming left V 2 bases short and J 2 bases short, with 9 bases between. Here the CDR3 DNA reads TGTGCCAGCAGCTTAAAGTGGGGCAACACTGAAGCTTTCTTT. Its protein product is CASSLKWGNTEAFF. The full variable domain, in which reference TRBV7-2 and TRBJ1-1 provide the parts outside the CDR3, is GAGVSQSPSNKVTEKGKDVELRCDPISGHTALYWYRQSLGQGLEFLIYFQGNSAPDKSGLPSDRFSAERTGGSVSTLTIQRTQQEDSAVYLCASSLKWGNTEAFFGQGTRLTVV.

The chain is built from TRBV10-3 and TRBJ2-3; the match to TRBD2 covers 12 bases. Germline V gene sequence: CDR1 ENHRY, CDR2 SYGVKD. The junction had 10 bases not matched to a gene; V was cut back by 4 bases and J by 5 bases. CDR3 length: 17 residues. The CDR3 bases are TGTGCCATCAGTGCGACTAGCGGGGGCCCCGGGATAGATACGCAGTATTTT. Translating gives CAISATSGGPGIDTQYF.